The clone carrying this T cell receptor (beta chain) was seen just once. Its target is unknown. Per the original methods: Because ImmunoSEQ provided only junction sequences with no quality scores, the filtering differed. Sequenced by immunoSEQ multiplex PCR; TCRdb stores in-frame clones only, minus some. Clone size and the V and J calls come from that table; the DNA yielded D and trimming. The table has around 2,000,000 clones, about 94% seen once. The V end lost 9 bases, the J end lost 4 bases, and 10 bases lay between the germline ends. The V gene's germline CDR1 is MDHEN and CDR2 SYDVKM. This CDR3 has 12 residues. The sample belongs to a study of shared clonotypes between healthy human individuals. Background on the study: Per donor, three plates held CD4 naive cells, three held CD4 memory, two held CD8 naive and one held CD8 memory. The study's findings and limits: The naive CD4 repertoires of a handful of donors were compared, and about 5% of clonotypes were shared.

Terminally differentiated effector memory CD45RA+ cells were excluded from the naive CD8 cells, which were CD45RO-negative and positively selected for CCR7. Those who donated were healthy HIV-negative adults, with no recent acute infections or vaccinations reported. Sequencing was done on a sample of naive CD8+ T cells sorted from blood. The receptor comes from a man between 18 and 29 years old in good health. J is TRBJ1-5 and V is TRBV28; TRBD1 might be the D (6 bases). For the CDR3, the DNA is TGTGCCAGTGTACAGGGAAATCAGCCCCAGCATTTT. It translates to CASVQGNQPQHF.